This TCR beta chain was captured in a study of blood T cell repertoires in COVID-19. Whole-study context: Sites across the United States, Italy and Spain contributed samples from acute and convalescent COVID-19. The cDNA or gDNA used as material had been derived from T cells, B-cell-depleted T cells, or PBMCs.

As processed by the authors: Reference gene primers were amplified, and this amplification served to estimate nucleated cell counts. The repertoire was sequenced with immunoSEQ multiplex PCR; TCRdb's copy has only in-frame clones and lacks some. The V and J calls and clone size come from that table; D and trimming were worked out from the DNA. The sample contains about 61,000 clones, approximately 79% of which appear only once. The CDR3 has 15 amino acids. V shed 7 bases, J shed 5 bases, and the junction held 12 bases outside the gene matches. In germline, CDR1 is MNHEY, CDR2 SMNVEV (reference sequence).

This receptor was taken from a woman aged 70 to 79 with acute or convalescent COVID-19. Sequenced input: peripheral blood. The chain recombines TRBV27 with TRBJ2-3; 7 bases map to TRBD2. The CDR3 nucleotides are TGTGCCAGCAATACTCGACTAGCTGGCGAAGATACGCAGTATTTT. It is translated as CASNTRLAGEDTQYF.